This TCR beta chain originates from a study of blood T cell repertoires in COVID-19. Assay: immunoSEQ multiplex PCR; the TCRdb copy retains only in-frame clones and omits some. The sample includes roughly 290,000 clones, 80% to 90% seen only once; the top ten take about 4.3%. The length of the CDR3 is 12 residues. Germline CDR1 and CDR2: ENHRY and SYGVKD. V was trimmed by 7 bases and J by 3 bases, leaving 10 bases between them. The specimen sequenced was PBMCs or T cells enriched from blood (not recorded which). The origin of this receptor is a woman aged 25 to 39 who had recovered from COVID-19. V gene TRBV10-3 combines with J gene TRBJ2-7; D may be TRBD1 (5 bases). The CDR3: CAIKDSSYEQYF. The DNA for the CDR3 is TGTGCCATCAAAGACAGCAGCTACGAGCAGTACTTC.